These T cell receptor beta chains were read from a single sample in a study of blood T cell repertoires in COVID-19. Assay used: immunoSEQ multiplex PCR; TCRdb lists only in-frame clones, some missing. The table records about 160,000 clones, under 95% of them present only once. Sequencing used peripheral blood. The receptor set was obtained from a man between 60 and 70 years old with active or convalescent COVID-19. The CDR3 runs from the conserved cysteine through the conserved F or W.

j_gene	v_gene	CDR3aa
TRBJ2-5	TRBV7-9	CASSRAGNNQETQYF
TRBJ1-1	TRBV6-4	CASSTFSGDTEAFF
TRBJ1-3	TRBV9	CASSVAGSSENTIYF
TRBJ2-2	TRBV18	CASSHRGPGTGELFF
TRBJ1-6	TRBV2	CARGGNSPLHF
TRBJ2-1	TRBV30	CAWSGNSYNEQFF
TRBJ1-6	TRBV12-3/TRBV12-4	CASSFKGDSPLHF
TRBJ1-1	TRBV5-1	CASSLWGQGPTEAFF
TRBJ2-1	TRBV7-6	CASSPQTRGEVEQFF
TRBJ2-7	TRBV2	CASSDRSGRVYEQYF
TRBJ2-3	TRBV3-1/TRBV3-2	CASSPSPSGGSLPHTQYF
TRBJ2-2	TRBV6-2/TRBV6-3	CASSYRDWNTGELFF
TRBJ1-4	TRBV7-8	CASSPYRGAREKLFF
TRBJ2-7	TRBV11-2	CASSSIGGAPSYEQYF
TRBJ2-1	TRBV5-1	CASSPVWGEEQFF
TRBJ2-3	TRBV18	CASSPQRQGISSTDTQYF
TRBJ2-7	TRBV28	CASIGTSGSYEQYF
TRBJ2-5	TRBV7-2	CASSRRAGGSLETQYF
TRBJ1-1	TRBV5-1	CASSLGDRETEAFF
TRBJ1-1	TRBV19	CASSSGLTGRGDRMNTEAFF
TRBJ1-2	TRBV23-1	CASSQLPGGDYGYTF
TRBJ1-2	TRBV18	CASSPDRAKAVGYTF
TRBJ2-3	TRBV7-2	CASSGRGISGRGTDTQYF
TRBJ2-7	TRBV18	CASSPGTSVYEQYF
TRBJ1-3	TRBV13	CASSAGGRGNTIYF
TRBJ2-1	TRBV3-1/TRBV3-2	CASSLRKGLPTYNEQFF
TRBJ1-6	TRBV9	CASSVELGAGSPLHF
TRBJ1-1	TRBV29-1	CSAKGGAGMNTEAFF
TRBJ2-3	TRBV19	CASSVTSGRTDTQYF
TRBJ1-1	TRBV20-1	CSANDRQNTEAFF
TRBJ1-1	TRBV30	CAWSVTGQGAAEAFF
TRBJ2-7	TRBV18	CASSPDRGSSYEQYF
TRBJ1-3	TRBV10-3	CAISESNFPSGNTIYF
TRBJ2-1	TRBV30	CAWSLADYNEQFF
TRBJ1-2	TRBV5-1	CASSLGQGNYGYTF
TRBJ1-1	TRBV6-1	CASSEQADTEAFF
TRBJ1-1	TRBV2	CASRAEGMNTEAFF
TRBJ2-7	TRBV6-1	CASSESPARTYEQYF
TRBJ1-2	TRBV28	CASSLPDRGYGYTF
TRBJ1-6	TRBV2	CASRVQSNSPLHF
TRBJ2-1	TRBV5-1	CASSLGLAGNNEQFF
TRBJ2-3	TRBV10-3	CAISDRQRGKGDTQYF
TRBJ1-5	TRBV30	CAWTVRGGQPQHF